This T cell receptor (beta chain) was profiled in a study of T cell repertoires in cytomegalovirus infection (dated by TCRdb to between 2018 and 2021). Background on the whole study: Donor HLA type was relevant to the analysis, as public TCR beta signatures indicated carriage of CMV infection together with the matching HLA type. Study-wide findings and limitations: In both this cohort and an independent cohort of under 450 donors, the cumulative frequency of public TCR beta family members distinguished carriers of CMV infection plus the relevant HLA type. The ex vivo response was dominated by HLA-C-restricted CMV-specific TCR beta clonotypes, which also provided the single most frequent clonotype in two of eight donors.

As regards this clonotype: Its antigen has not been determined. Per-nucleotide qualities are absent, and no much larger clonotype sits a single base away.

Data came from an Illumina HiSeq 1500. Clones were called with MiXCR by TCRdb after fastp trimmed the public reads at Q25, and only in-frame beta chains were retained. Rows merge per CDR3 protein into single entries with the most common DNA and genes. The sample table lists nearly 450,000 distinct CDR3 sequences, roughly 31% of them with a count of one. About an eighth of the sample is taken by the ten largest. The germline V gene yields MNHEY for CDR1 and SVGEGT for CDR2. V ends up 6 bases short and J 1 base short, with an unmatched junction base count of 5. CDR3 length: 15 amino acids, cysteine to phenylalanine. Only CDR3 DNA remains: 45 bases, in frame from the first base.

The sample consisted of PBMCs. The sequence derives from a human donor in good health (CMV status not recorded). Some clones in this sample may be carry-over from other donors' samples. The V gene is TRBV6-2 or TRBV6-3 and the J gene is TRBJ1-1, and 10 bases in between align with TRBD1. The bases read TGTGCCAGCAGGGACGACAGGGGGCGGAACACTGAAGCTTTCTTT. Its translation is CASRDDRGRNTEAFF.